A single T cell receptor (beta chain) is shown here with its context. Its antigen remains undetermined. The data derive from a study of cytomegalovirus exposure and HLA in healthy donors (dated by TCRdb to between 2016 and 2019). Some background on the complete study: According to an earlier analysis of a few hundred of the donors, about 179 million T cells yielded 100 million or so unique TCR beta sequences and roughly 280 Gb of sequence data. Along with the roughly 700-subject first cohort, a separate validation cohort of over a hundred different subjects was used. The study aimed to test whether signatures of past pathogen exposure could be identified by cataloging public T cell receptors. Rather than drawing on any new phenotypic data, the later analysis identified candidate immune exposures from TCR beta sequences and the way those sequences occurred across donors. The study used immunosequencing to profile the T cell repertoires of some 600 subjects and linked those repertoires to cytomegalovirus serostatus. An early release covering more than 500 HLA-typed donors comprised about 310 gigabases of sequencing data and roughly 86 million unique TCR sequences. The study combined high-throughput TCR immunosequencing, statistical association of individual TCRs with disease status, and machine learning to predict cytomegalovirus infection status. To decide whether each TCR beta V gene segment behaved as functional or pseudogenic, an earlier analysis of some 580 of the donors relied on high-throughput TCR beta sequencing. Across around 400 genotyped donors of the cohort, an average of approximately 200,000 unique TCR beta nucleotide sequences per donor were sequenced, and 15% to 20% of those sequences were non-productive. A later genetic analysis took genome-wide SNP genotypes for 398 of the 666 donors and used that subset as a discovery cohort. HLA typing included class I and class II loci at four-digit resolution. Because of strong linkage in the cohort, 4 to 6 DR-DQ haplotypes were treated as single units for association and clustering. A later analysis re-analyzed previously published TCR beta repertoires from approximately 670 donors and added high-resolution HLA genotyping to study TCR occurrence patterns. Donor age, sex, ethnicity and CMV serostatus were compiled together with the repertoire data. Among the roughly 400 genotyped donors, about 85% belonged to the genetic ancestry cluster associated with self-reported Caucasian donors. The number of typed donors differed by locus: roughly 620-640 for A, B, C, DRB1 and DQB1; approximately 530 for DQA1; 606 for DPA1; and about 450 for DPB1. All discovery cohort repertoires had been generated using a single sequencing platform. What the authors observed across the whole study: In a later analysis, HLA-associated TCR beta chains showed more clonal expansion and lower generation probabilities than non-associated chains that were equally common. A total of fewer than 200 TCR beta chains were listed by the study as associated with cytomegalovirus. The classifier was reported to diagnose cytomegalovirus status with high specificity and sensitivity in both the original cohort and the validation cohort. V-gene and J-gene trimming of TCR beta chains was associated with a missense DCLRE1C variant in a later genetic analysis, and the association was replicated in an independent cohort. The earlier analysis of approximately 540 of the donors excluded 15 to 20 rarely observed V segments, including chromosome 9 orphons, because counts were too low. A cluster of highly shared sequence variants was judged likely to be a technical artifact of the sequencing pipeline. In an earlier analysis of about 600 of the donors, most TCR beta V segments appeared in productive rearrangements about 90% or about 30% of the time, broadly matching IMGT annotations. Most CMV-associated TCR beta chains appeared to be HLA-restricted in a later analysis, and the HLA associations seemed to be driven largely by CMV exposure. Three of the identified cytomegalovirus-associated TCR beta chains were confirmed in vitro to be specific for cytomegalovirus antigens. According to a later analysis, TCR association rates differed among HLA loci, with DRB1 alleles showing the most associated TCRs and HLA-C alleles showing the fewest. When HLA alleles, especially DR and DQ, strongly co-occurred, TCR associations were difficult to assign to individual alleles. This cohort had only TCR beta chains sequenced, and the lack of alpha or paired-chain data limited which features could be detected. Correlated functional status among segregating V segments might reflect linkage disequilibrium, but an unknown experimental factor could not be ruled out. Across donors, most TCR sequences were observed very rarely, whereas some public TCRs were present in many individuals. A further reported finding was that TCR beta sequences accurately predicted the HLA-A and HLA-B alleles for most subjects in the first cohort. Presence/absence analyses assumed roughly uniform sequencing depth across donors, an assumption that may not hold. A later analysis reported that several top co-occurrence clusters appeared linked to parvovirus B19, influenza, CMV and Epstein-Barr virus. The 87-base-pair reads could not distinguish some IMGT-functional V segments, including TRBV6-2 and TRBV6-3, so those segments were excluded. It was suggested by the authors that the approach could potentially be generalized to other disease states and immunological phenotypes. In a later analysis, about 17,000 TCR beta sequences were associated with specific HLA alleles at a false discovery rate of 0.05. HLA typing was unavailable for some donors at each locus, so association tests used only the typed subset. The only immune exposure information available for the cohort was CMV serostatus. According to a later genetic analysis, donors in an Asian-associated ancestry cluster had fewer N-insertions in productive TCRs than the roughly 670-donor mean.

The cohort was made up of roughly 670 healthy bone marrow donors. All cohort members were sampled while nominally healthy, although unrecorded immune exposures were likely present. The donor tested CMV seronegative, placing the donor among the roughly 400 seronegative members of the cohort. A peripheral blood sample was collected from each donor, and TCR beta sequencing was performed on peripheral blood mononuclear cells. The Qiagen DNeasy Blood Extraction Kit was used to extract genomic DNA from the blood cell samples. Receptor amplification or capture employed the immunoSEQ multiplex PCR assay. For the multiplex PCR, a mixture combining 60 forward primers for TCR Vbeta segments and 13 reverse primers for TCR Jbeta segments was used. A multiplex PCR assay on genomic DNA amplified the CDR3 region of rearranged TCR beta genes. On the Illumina HiSeq System, the amplified TCR beta libraries were sequenced as 87-base-pair reads. For the original study's pipeline: Across the 670 or so repertoires, a later analysis counted 80 million or so unique TCR beta chains, around 10 million of which were shared by at least two donors. A nearest-neighbor algorithm error-corrected the raw reads and collapsed the reads into unique sequences, merging closely related sequences to remove PCR and sequencing errors. Alignment of CDR3 sequences to IMGT reference sequences was used to assign V, D and J gene segments. For a sequence to be retained, a match of at least six nucleotides to both a V gene segment and a J gene segment was required. A rearrangement was called productive if the CDR3 had no stop codons and remained in frame with V and J, and every other rearrangement was called non-productive. CDR3 was defined by IMGT convention, running from the second conserved V-encoded cysteine to the conserved J-encoded phenylalanine. In an earlier analysis of more than 550 of the donors, sequences lacking an unambiguous match to a single V gene segment were excluded. An earlier analysis of fewer than 650 of the donors classified V segments as functional when productive rearrangements were above 56.7% and as segregating when the standard deviation between donors was above 5%. A statistical classification framework was built for diagnosing cytomegalovirus status from the catalog of TCR beta chain sequences. In a later analysis, V and J genes were assigned by comparing TCR nucleotide sequences against IMGT/GENE-DB human TR gene sequences. In a later analysis, CDR3 sequences and most-parsimonious VDJ recombination scenarios were assigned using the TCRdist pipeline. A later analysis defined each TCR beta chain by its CDR3 amino acid sequence plus V-gene family, and excluded reads lacking a unique V-gene family. A later analysis removed 500 to 600 highly shared, low-generation-probability nucleotide sequences to deal with suspected cross-contamination and a sequencing artifact. In a later analysis, a clonal expansion index for each public chain was calculated from normalized within-repertoire ranks of inferred template counts. Generation probabilities in a later analysis came from a VDJ recombination model fitted to out-of-frame rearrangements, and those results were checked against IGoR. A later analysis scored TCR-TCR, TCR-HLA and TCR-CMV co-occurrence with hypergeometric tests, applying a repertoire-size bias correction to TCR pairs. A later analysis estimated false discovery rates by permuting HLA or CMV assignments 20 times. In a later analysis, co-occurring TCRs were grouped using DBSCAN, with TCRdist sequence similarity added in when clustering inside HLA-allele-positive subsets. Co-occurrence clustering excluded repertoires with fewer than 30,000 or more than 120,000 public chains, plus five with anomalous nucleotide sharing. The immuneACCESS repertoire file appears here via TCRdb, limited to in-frame rearrangements. These files lack a portion of the clones; in checked studies, under half of the deficit traces to unresolved V genes, and the cause of the others is not known. D and trimming come from the DNA, and the V and J calls and clone size come from that table. The sample's records list 130,000 to 150,000 clones. 0.8% to 1% of the sample is taken by the ten largest.

The germline V gene encodes CDR1 SGHTA and CDR2 FQGNSA. Including cysteine and phenylalanine, the CDR3 has 14 amino acids. The read is trimmed to its CDR3 DNA, 42 bases read in frame from base 1. At the junction V is shortened by 1 base and J by 0 bases, with 7 bases in between. The chain is assembled from TRBV7-2 and TRBJ2-7, with the D segment identity uncertain. The sample was PBMCs. This TCR derives from a male donor in good health and CMV-seronegative. The DNA sequence follows: TGTGCCAGCAGCTTAGGCCTTAGCTCCTACGAGCAGTACTTC. Its coded protein is CASSLGLSSYEQYF.